This T cell receptor (beta chain) emerged from a study of T cells in Graves' hyperthyroidism and ophthalmopathy (dated by TCRdb to about 2019). Background on the whole study: Peripheral blood was sampled at the time of initial diagnosis, prior to any treatment. A discovery cohort of about 100 patients, 43 with Graves' ophthalmopathy and about 58 with stable Graves' hyperthyroidism, was used to find distinguishing TCR V-J signatures. Prospective prediction of ophthalmopathy was tested in an independent validation cohort consisting of some 20 hyperthyroidism patients and around 16 patients who later progressed to ophthalmopathy. The roughly 100 discovery patients were divided at random into training and test sets in a 7:3 ratio. In several Graves' hyperthyroidism patients, the study also compared T-cell repertoires from thyroid tissue with T-cell repertoires from blood. After sampling, hyperthyroidism patients received methimazole starting at 30 mg daily, and ophthalmopathy patients received high-dose intravenous methylprednisolone. The paper describes TCR Vbeta CDR3 sequencing of about 140 peripheral blood samples, made up of roughly 40 ophthalmopathy patients, 70 to 75 hyperthyroidism patients and 17 progressor patients. On the study overall, not on this receptor specifically: During validation, the model predicted progression to ophthalmopathy a median of approximately 7 months ahead of onset, with almost 71% sensitivity and 72.22% specificity. Ophthalmopathy was separated from stable hyperthyroidism by a 13 V-J signature model, with over 85% sensitivity and roughly 81% specificity obtained in cross-validation and 80%/75% obtained in testing. Sample size was not statistically predetermined, and investigators were not blinded to group allocation. Blood samples also contained most of the expanded thyroid clonotypes (frequency above 0.001), which suggests that blood repertoires may reflect thyroid immune responses.

V is clipped by 4 bases and J by 0 bases, and the sequence between their germline boundaries is 4 bases long. Spanning cysteine to phenylalanine, the CDR3 consists of 13 amino acids. The entry retains the CDR3 DNA only, 39 bases that are in frame from base 1. From a lookup of the germline V gene, CDR1 and CDR2 are SGHAT and FQNNGV. TCR beta CDR3 regions were amplified from RNA transcripts. The first round of RT-PCR for the TCR CDR3 was performed with the HTBI primer set and the Qiagen OneStep RT-PCR kit. A second multiplex PCR round built the libraries, followed by size selection and purification. Paired-end sequencing of the libraries was performed with 100 bp reads on an Illumina HiSeq2000. The original methods were these. Raw data were processed with SOAPnuke, discarding reads with adapters, uncalled bases, mean Phred below 15, or no exact constant-primer or identifier match. COPE v1.2.5 was used to merge the high-quality paired reads, and each unique nucleotide sequence was defined as a clonotype. MiTCR v1.1 was used to align the clonotypes against IMGT TRBV, TRBD and TRBJ reference segments. The analysis included only V-J combinations with a frequency above 0.0001, which together covered more than 99% of the repertoires. The TCS score was defined as F50 (clonal expansion) divided by E x V (chaos), with BLOSUM62-based TCRdist calculated between CDR3 peptides within each V-J. Welch's t-statistics and random forest reduced approximately 520 V-J features to about 12, which were used in a naive Bayes classifier (R e1071). The raw public reads went through TCRdb reprocessing: fastp at Q25, MiXCR clone calling, in-frame beta chains kept. Duplicate CDR3 protein sequences are folded into a single record with the most common DNA and genes. The V and J calls were determined by TCRdb, not by the authors. For this sample the table gives 490,000 or so distinct CDR3 sequences, of which 15% to 20% were detected only once. Of the sample, 25% to 30% falls within the top ten clones.

Ophthalmopathy patients had moderately to severely active disease, with a Clinical Activity Score of 3 or more, a NOSPECS grade of 4 or more, and a disease duration of less than 3 months. Patients with uncontrolled infections, other autoimmune diseases, pregnancy or lactation were excluded. Clinical symptoms, serum thyroxine and TRAb, thyroid ultrasound, and orbital computed tomography formed the basis for the diagnoses. Ficoll-Paque density gradient centrifugation was used to isolate PBMCs from around 10 ml of fresh peripheral blood. Total RNA was extracted using Trizol reagent, and RNA quality was assessed on an Agilent 2100 Bioanalyzer. This clonotype appeared a few times. Its target antigen remains unknown. The sample holds no much larger clone one base away, and base qualities are not on file.

The chain uses TRBV11-2 and TRBJ1-3; too little of a D gene remains to name it. The TCR comes from a woman under 40 with Graves' ophthalmopathy. Sequenced sample: blood. The nucleotides read TGTGCCAGCAGCTCAACCTCTGGAAACACCATATATTTT. The resulting protein is CASSSTSGNTIYF.